The entry that follows covers one T cell receptor (beta chain) sequence. Under the authors' procedure: Estimation of nucleated cell counts was performed using reference gene primer amplification. The protocol was immunoSEQ multiplex PCR, while the TCRdb copy is restricted to in-frame clones and leaves out a portion. From that table come the V and J calls and clone size; the DNA was used to work out D and trimming. Of more than 110,000 clones in the sample, 84% are singletons; the top ten hold approximately 6.5%. The CDR3 loop spans 17 amino acids. Germline CDR1 MNHEY, CDR2 SVGEGT. J lost 2 bases, V lost 4 bases, and 11 bases had no gene match. The data derive from a study of blood T cell repertoires in COVID-19. Across the whole study: PBMCs, B-cell-depleted T cells, or T cells provided the cDNA or gDNA that made up the material.

This chain links TRBV6-2 or TRBV6-3 with TRBJ1-5; TRBD1 agrees at 7 bases. Sequenced input: peripheral blood. The TCR was taken from a human donor in a cohort sampled during active COVID-19. DNA of the CDR3: TGTGCCAGCAGTTCTATCACAGGGGCGGAGGGCAATCAGCCCCAGCATTTT. It specifies CASSSITGAEGNQPQHF.